This passage covers 3 T cell receptor beta chains from one sample sequenced in a study of blood T cell repertoires in COVID-19. Profiled with immunoSEQ multiplex PCR; TCRdb holds only in-frame clones, not every one. The table lists roughly 150,000 clones, more than 70% of them singletons. The sample consisted of peripheral blood. Source of these receptors: a woman between 50 and 59 years old with acute or convalescent COVID-19.

This clone was counted ten times or more. V usage is TRBV6-4 and J usage is TRBJ2-2; D is possibly TRBD1 (5 bases). CDR1 and CDR2 (germline): MRHNA, SNTAGT. Trimming pared 0 bases from V and 7 bases from J, leaving 18 bases between. CDR3 length: 17 residues. The CDR3 here is CASSDSKSGKGSGELFF. CDR3 nucleotides: TGTGCCAGCAGTGACTCGAAGTCAGGGAAGGGAAGCGGGGAGCTGTTTTTT.

This clone came up many times. The chain recombines TRBV6-5 with TRBJ1-6; D is possibly TRBD1 (6 bases). This CDR3 has 14 amino acids. Germline V lookup: CDR1 MNHEY, CDR2 SVGAGI. Between the trimmed V and J ends, which lost 4 bases and 8 bases, there was a span of 12 bases. The CDR3 spells CASSLGGGHSPLHF. The CDR3 nucleotides read TGTGCCAGCAGTTTGGGAGGGGGGCATTCACCCCTCCACTTT.

Comments on this clone: No conserved phenylalanine or tryptophan ends this CDR3, so it is likely a read error. No DNA is shown, since the ends of the CDR3 on it are uncertain; the CDR3 is the one TCRdb lists. V usage is TRBV27 and J usage is TRBJ1-4; TRBD1, as called in the table, went unchecked against the DNA. Germline V gene lookup returns CDR1 MNHEY and CDR2 SMNVEV (reference sequence). The length of the CDR3 is 11 amino acids, counting both ends. The CDR3 protein is CASSLPGGTGR.